The clone carrying this T cell receptor (beta chain) was counted between two and nine times. The antigen remains unidentified. The record originates from a study of cytomegalovirus exposure and HLA in healthy donors. Overall study results and limits: When analyzed later, the rates of TCR association showed variation by HLA locus, with DRB1 the most and HLA-C the fewest. Judged likely to be a sequencing artifact was a cluster of highly shared sequence variants.

V was cut by 0 bases and J by 9 bases, with 16 bases left in between. The CDR3 is 15 amino acids. CDR1 is SGDLS, CDR2 YYNGEE, per germline. PCR was performed using 60 Vbeta and 13 Jbeta primers. The protocol was immunoSEQ multiplex PCR, while the TCRdb copy is restricted to in-frame clones and leaves out a portion. Counted here are 150,000 to 200,000 clones, more than 70% occurring once; the ten biggest clones make up 0.95% to 1.4%. The chain has TRBV9 and TRBJ2-1; tentatively, D is TRBD2 (5 bases). The sample taken for sequencing was PBMCs. The source of this sequence is a woman in her forties in good health and CMV-seronegative. The CDR3 here is CASSVGTTPEGEQFF. CDR3 in DNA: TGTGCCAGCAGCGTAGGGACGACTCCAGAGGGTGAGCAGTTCTTC.